A single sample gave rise to the 10 T cell receptor beta chains below, sequenced in a study of T cell responses to AZD1222 COVID-19 vaccine. This table comes from immunoSEQ multiplex PCR, and its TCRdb copy is limited to in-frame clones, with some not included. The table has 200,000 or so clones, around 90% seen once. Sequencing was performed on peripheral blood, taken on day 0 of AZD1222 vaccination. These receptors originate from an adult in good health.

V is TRBV18 and J is TRBJ1-1; weak D call: TRBD1 (5 bases). CDR3 length: 15 residues. Germline CDR1 is KGHSH and CDR2 is LQKENI. The V end lost 0 bases, the J end lost 4 bases, and 12 bases lay between the germline ends. CDR3 nucleotide sequence: TGTGCCAGCTCACCACCATCAGGGTCTCGCACTGAAGCTTTCTTT. This encodes CASSPPSGSRTEAFF.

The chain carries TRBV5-4 and TRBJ2-1; 10 bases align to TRBD2. CDR3 size: 16 residues. V gave up 8 bases and J gave up 2 bases; unmatched junction bases: 10. Germline V gene data show CDR1 as SGHNT and CDR2 as YYREEE (reference sequence). The CDR3 DNA sequence: TGTGCCAGTTCCCCACTAGCGGGGCTCACCTACAATGAGCAGTTCTTC. It specifies CASSPLAGLTYNEQFF.

J is TRBJ2-7 and V is TRBV10-1, with a weak D call TRBD1 (5 bases). Germline V lookup: CDR1 WNHNN, CDR2 SYGVQD (reference sequence). This CDR3 spans 14 amino acids. V gave up 3 bases and J gave up 6 bases, with 15 bases separating them. This CDR3 is CASSEFRVPREQYF. Written as DNA, the CDR3 is TGCGCCAGCAGTGAATTCAGGGTCCCACGCGAGCAGTACTTC.

This clone has just one count. The rearrangement joins TRBV9 to TRBJ1-4; 8 nucleotides match TRBD1. This CDR3 is 14 amino acids long. Germline-derived CDR1 and CDR2 are SGDLS and YYNGEE. Trimming took 3 bases from V and 3 from J; bases not matched to a gene: 1. CDR3 protein: CASSATGANEKLFF. CDR3 coding DNA: TGTGCCAGCAGCGCGACAGGGGCTAATGAAAAACTGTTTTTT.

The CDR3 DNA reads as TGTGCCAGCAGTTTATATCCCCGAGACAGGGGCAGGCAGCCCCAGCATTTT. It is translated as CASSLYPRDRGRQPQHF. V and J are TRBV6-2 or TRBV6-3 and TRBJ1-5; 8 nucleotides align to TRBD1. This CDR3 is 17 amino acids long. Unmatched junction bases numbered 15, after V lost 4 bases and J lost 7 bases. Germline V gene lookup returns CDR1 MNHEY and CDR2 SVGEGT.

The rearrangement joins TRBV6-2 or TRBV6-3 to TRBJ1-5; TRBD1 agrees at 7 bases. Looked up from germline, CDR1 is MNHEY and CDR2 is SVGEGT. This CDR3 has 17 residues. V lost 4 bases, J lost 5 bases, and 14 bases stayed unmatched. The CDR3 region has the DNA TGTGCCAGCAGTTGGGGGAGACAGGGAAGGGCGGATCAGCCCCAGCATTTT. Its protein product is CASSWGRQGRADQPQHF.

J is TRBJ2-7 and V is TRBV24-1; TRBD1 or TRBD2 may be the D gene (6 bases each). The CDR3 covers 15 residues. The V gene's germline CDR1 is KGHDR and CDR2 SFDVKD. V shed 4 bases and J shed 1 base, with 13 bases lying between them. The CDR3: CATSEGGTFSYEQYF. The CDR3 nucleotides read TGTGCCACCAGTGAGGGGGGCACATTTTCCTACGAGCAGTACTTC.

This sequence joins TRBV18 and TRBJ2-2; 8 bases match TRBD2. The V gene end was trimmed by 0 bases and the J gene end by 7 bases; junction bases not matched to a gene: 7. The CDR3 length is 16 residues. Germline lookup yields CDR1 KGHSH and CDR2 LQKENI. CDR3 protein: CASSPPERGRGGELFF. In DNA form, the CDR3 reads TGTGCCAGCTCACCACCGGAGCGGGGGCGCGGCGGGGAGCTGTTTTTT.

The gene calls are TRBV28 and TRBJ2-2; perhaps TRBD1 as D (6 bases). The V end was cut by 1 base, the J end by 5 bases, with 8 bases between. Germline V gene lookup returns CDR1 MDHEN and CDR2 SYDVKM. The CDR3 length is 14 residues. The CDR3 protein is CASSLYRDTGELFF. CDR3 DNA: TGTGCCAGCAGTTTATACAGGGATACCGGGGAGCTGTTTTTT.

The V and J genes are TRBV14 and TRBJ2-1, with 8 bases identical to TRBD2. In germline, CDR1 is SGHDN, CDR2 FVKESK. The CDR3 length is 14 residues. Trimming at V came to 3 bases and at J to 9 bases, leaving 7 bases not matched to a gene. The CDR3, as DNA: TGTGCCAGCAGCCACTTAGACGGGAGGGTTGAGCAGTTCTTC. Protein: CASSHLDGRVEQFF.